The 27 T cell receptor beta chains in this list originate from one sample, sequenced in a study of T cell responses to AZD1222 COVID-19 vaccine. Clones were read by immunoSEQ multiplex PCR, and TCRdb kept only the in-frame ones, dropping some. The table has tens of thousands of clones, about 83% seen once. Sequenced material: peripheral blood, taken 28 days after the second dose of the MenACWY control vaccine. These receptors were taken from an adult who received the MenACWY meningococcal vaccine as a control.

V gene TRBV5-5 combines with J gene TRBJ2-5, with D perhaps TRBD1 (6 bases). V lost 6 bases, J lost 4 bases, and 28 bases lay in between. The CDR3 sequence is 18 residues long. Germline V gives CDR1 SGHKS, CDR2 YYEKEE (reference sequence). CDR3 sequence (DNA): TGTGCCAGCACCGCCGGTGGCCCTGGGACATTCAGGACAGAGACCCAGTACTTC. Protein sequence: CASTAGGPGTFRTETQYF.

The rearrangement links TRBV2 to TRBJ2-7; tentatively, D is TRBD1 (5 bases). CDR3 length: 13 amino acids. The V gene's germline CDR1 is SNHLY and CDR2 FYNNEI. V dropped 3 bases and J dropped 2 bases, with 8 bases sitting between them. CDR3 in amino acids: CASSETVPYEQYF. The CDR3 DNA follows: TGTGCCAGCAGTGAGACAGTCCCCTACGAGCAGTACTTC.

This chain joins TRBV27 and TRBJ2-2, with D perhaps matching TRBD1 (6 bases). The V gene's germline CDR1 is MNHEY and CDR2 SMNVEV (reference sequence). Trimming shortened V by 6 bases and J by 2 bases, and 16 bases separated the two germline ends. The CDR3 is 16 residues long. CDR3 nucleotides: TGTGCCAGCAGAAAGACCGGGACACGAAACACCGGGGAGCTGTTTTTT. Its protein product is CASRKTGTRNTGELFF.

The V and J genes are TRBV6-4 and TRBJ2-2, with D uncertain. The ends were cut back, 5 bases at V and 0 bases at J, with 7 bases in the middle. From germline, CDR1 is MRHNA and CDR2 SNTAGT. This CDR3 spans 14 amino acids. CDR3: CASSSSSNTGELFF. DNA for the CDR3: TGTGCCAGCAGTTCCAGCTCGAACACCGGGGAGCTGTTTTTT.

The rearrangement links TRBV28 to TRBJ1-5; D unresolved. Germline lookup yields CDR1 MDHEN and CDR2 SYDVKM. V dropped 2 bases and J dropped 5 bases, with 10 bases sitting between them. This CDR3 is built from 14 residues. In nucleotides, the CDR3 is TGTGCCAGCAGTTTAGCCAGCGAGCATCAGCCCCAGCATTTT. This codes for CASSLASEHQPQHF.

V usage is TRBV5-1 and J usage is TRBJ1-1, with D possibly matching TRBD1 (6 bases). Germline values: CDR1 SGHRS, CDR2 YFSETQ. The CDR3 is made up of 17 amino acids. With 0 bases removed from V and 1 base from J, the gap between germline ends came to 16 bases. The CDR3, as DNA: TGCGCCAGCAGCTTGGGGACAGCTTTTCCACCGAACACTGAAGCTTTCTTT. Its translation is CASSLGTAFPPNTEAFF.

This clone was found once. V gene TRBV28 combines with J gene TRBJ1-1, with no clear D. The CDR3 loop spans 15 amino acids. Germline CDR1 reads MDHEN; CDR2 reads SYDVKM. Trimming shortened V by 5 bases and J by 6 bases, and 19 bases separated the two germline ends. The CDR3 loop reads CASSPLGRPLSEAFF. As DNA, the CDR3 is TGTGCCAGCAGTCCTCTTGGGAGACCCTTATCTGAAGCTTTCTTT.

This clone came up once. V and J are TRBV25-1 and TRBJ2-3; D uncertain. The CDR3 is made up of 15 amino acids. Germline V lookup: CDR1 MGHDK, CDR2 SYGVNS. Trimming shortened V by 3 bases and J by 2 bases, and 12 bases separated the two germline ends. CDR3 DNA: TGTGCCAGCAGTGATGCCAACGGCCACACAGATACGCAGTATTTT. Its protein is CASSDANGHTDTQYF.

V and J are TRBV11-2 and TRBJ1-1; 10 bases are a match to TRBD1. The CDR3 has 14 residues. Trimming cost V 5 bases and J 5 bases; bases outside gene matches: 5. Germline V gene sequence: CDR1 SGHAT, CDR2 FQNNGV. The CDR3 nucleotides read TGTGCCAGCAGCCTTCGGACAGGGGGGACTGAAGCTTTCTTT. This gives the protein CASSLRTGGTEAFF.

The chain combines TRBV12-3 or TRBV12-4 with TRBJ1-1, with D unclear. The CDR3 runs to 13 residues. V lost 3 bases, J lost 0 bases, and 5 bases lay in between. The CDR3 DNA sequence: TGTGCCAGCAGTTTGGGCTTGAACACTGAAGCTTTCTTT. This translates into CASSLGLNTEAFF.

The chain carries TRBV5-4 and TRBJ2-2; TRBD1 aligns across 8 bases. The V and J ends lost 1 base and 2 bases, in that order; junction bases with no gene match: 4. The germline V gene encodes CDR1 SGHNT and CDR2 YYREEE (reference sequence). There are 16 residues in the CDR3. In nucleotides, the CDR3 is TGTGCCAGCAGCTTGAACAGGGGGGTAAACACCGGGGAGCTGTTTTTT. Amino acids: CASSLNRGVNTGELFF. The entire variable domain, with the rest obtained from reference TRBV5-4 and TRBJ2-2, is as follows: ETGVTQSPTHLIKTRGQQVTLRCSSQSGHNTVSWYQQALGQGPQFIFQYYREEENGRGNFPPRFSGLQFPNYSSELNVNALELDDSALYLCASSLNRGVNTGELFFGEGSRLTVL.

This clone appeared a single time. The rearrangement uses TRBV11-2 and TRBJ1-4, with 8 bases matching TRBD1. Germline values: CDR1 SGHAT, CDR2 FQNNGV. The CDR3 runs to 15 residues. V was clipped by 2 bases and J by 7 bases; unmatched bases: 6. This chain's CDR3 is CASSLRTGKTEKLFF. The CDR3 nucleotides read TGTGCCAGCAGCTTAAGGACAGGGAAAACTGAAAAACTGTTTTTT.

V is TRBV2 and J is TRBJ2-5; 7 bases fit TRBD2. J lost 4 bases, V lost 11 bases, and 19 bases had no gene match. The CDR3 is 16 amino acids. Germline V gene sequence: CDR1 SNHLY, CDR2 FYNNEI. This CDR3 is CAGNWDRAGRGETQYF. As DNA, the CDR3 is TGTGCCGGCAACTGGGACCGGGCTGGGAGGGGAGAGACCCAGTACTTC.

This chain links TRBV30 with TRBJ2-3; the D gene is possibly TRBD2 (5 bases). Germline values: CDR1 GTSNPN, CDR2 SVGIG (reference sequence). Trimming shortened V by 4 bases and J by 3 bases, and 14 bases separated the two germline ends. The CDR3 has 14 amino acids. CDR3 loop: CAWNLAIGTDTQYF. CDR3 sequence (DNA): TGTGCCTGGAACCTAGCTATAGGGACAGATACGCAGTATTTT. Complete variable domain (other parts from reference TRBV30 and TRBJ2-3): SQTIHQWPATLVQPVGSPLSLECTVEGTSNPNLYWYRQAAGRGLQLLFYSVGIGQISSEVPQNLSASRPQDRQFILSSKKLLLSDSGFYLCAWNLAIGTDTQYFGPGTRLTVL.

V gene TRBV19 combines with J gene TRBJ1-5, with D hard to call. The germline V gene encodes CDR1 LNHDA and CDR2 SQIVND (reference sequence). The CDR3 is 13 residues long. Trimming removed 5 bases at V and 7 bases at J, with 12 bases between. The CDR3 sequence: CASSSGSTQPQHF. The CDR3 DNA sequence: TGTGCCAGTAGTTCGGGTAGTACACAGCCCCAGCATTTT.

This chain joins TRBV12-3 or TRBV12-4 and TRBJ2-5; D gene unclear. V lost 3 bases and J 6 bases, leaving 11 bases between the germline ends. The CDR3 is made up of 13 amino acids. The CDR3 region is CASSLDGGKTQYF. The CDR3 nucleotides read TGTGCCAGCAGTTTGGACGGTGGAAAGACCCAGTACTTC.

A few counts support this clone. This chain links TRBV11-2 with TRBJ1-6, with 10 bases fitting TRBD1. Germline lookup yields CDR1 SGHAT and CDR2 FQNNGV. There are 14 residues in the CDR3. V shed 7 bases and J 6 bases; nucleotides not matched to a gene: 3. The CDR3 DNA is TGTGCCAGCACCCGGACAGGGGGTAATTCACCCCTCCACTTT. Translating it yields CASTRTGGNSPLHF.

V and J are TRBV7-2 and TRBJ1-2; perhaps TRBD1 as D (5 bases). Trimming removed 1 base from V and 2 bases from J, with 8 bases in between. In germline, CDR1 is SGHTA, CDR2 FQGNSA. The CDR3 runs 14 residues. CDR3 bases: TGTGCCAGCAGCTTAGGCCAGGGAAACTATGGCTACACCTTC. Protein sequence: CASSLGQGNYGYTF. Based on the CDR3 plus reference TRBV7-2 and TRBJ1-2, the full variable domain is GAGVSQSPSNKVTEKGKDVELRCDPISGHTALYWYRQSLGQGLEFLIYFQGNSAPDKSGLPSDRFSAERTGGSVSTLTIQRTQQEDSAVYLCASSLGQGNYGYTFGSGTRLTVV.

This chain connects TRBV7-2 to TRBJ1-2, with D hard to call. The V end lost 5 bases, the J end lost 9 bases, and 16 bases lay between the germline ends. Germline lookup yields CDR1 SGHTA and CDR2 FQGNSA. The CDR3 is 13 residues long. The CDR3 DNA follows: TGTGCCAGCAGCATGAACTTTGGGGATAGCTACACCTTC. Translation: CASSMNFGDSYTF.

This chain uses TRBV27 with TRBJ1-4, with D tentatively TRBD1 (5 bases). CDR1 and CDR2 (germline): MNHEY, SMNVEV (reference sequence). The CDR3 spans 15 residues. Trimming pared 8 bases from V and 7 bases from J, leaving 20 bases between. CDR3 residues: CASSTSGVGGEKLFF. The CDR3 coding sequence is TGTGCCAGCTCAACGTCGGGGGTAGGTGGTGAAAAACTGTTTTTT.

CDR3: CASSPTANTEAFF. CDR3 sequence (DNA): TGTGCCAGCAGTCCCACCGCGAACACTGAAGCTTTCTTT. The chain carries TRBV6-5 and TRBJ1-1, with D hard to call. CDR3 size: 13 residues. The V gene lost 5 bases and the J gene lost 1 base, with 8 bases spanning the gap. Per germline, CDR1 MNHEY and CDR2 SVGAGI.

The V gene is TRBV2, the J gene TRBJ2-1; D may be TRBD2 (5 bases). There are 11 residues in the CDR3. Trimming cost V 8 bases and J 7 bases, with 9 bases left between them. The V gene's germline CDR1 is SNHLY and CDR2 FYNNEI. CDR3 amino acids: CASSSGNEQFF. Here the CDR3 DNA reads TGTGCCAGCTCGTCGGGGAATGAGCAGTTCTTC.

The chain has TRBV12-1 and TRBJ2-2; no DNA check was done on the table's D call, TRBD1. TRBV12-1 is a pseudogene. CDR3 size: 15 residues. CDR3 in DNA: TGTGCCAGCAGCTTAGGACAGGGGGCAACCGGGGAGCTGTTTTTT. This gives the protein CASSLGQGATGELFF.

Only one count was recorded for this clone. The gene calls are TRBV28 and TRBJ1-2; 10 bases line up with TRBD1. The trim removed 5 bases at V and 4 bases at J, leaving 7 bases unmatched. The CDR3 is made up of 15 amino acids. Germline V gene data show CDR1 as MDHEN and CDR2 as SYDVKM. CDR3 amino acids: CASSPGTGVPYGYTF. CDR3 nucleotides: TGTGCCAGCAGTCCGGGGACAGGGGTTCCCTATGGCTACACCTTC.

The chain's CDR3 is CASNGLAESYEQYF. CDR3 nucleotide sequence: TGTGCCAGCAACGGACTAGCGGAATCCTACGAGCAGTACTTC. The V call is TRBV5-5, the J call TRBJ2-7; 10 bases map to TRBD2. V shed 6 bases and J 1 base; nucleotides not matched to a gene: 4. The CDR3 loop spans 14 amino acids. Germline CDR1 and CDR2: SGHKS and YYEKEE (reference sequence).

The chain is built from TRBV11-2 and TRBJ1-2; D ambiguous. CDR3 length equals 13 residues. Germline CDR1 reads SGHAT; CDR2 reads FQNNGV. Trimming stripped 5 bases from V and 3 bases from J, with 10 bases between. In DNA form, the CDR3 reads TGTGCCAGCAGCCCCCGGGTCGACTATGGCTACACCTTC. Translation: CASSPRVDYGYTF.

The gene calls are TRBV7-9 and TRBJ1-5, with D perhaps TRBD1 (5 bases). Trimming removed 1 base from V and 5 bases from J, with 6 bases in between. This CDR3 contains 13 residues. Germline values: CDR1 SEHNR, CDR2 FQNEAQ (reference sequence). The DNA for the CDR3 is TGTGCCAGCAGCTTAGGGGGCGATCAGCCCCAGCATTTT. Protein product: CASSLGGDQPQHF.